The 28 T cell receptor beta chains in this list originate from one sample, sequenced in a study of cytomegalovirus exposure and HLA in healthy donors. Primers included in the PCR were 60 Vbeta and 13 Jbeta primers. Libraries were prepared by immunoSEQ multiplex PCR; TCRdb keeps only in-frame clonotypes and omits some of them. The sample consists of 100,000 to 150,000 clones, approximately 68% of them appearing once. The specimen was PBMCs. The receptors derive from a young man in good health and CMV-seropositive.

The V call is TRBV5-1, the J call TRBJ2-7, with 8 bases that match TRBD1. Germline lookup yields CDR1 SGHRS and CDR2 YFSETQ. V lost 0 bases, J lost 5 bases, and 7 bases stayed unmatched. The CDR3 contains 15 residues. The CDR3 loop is CASSLEGQGVNEQYF. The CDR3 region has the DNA TGCGCCAGCAGCTTGGAAGGACAGGGTGTCAACGAGCAGTACTTC.

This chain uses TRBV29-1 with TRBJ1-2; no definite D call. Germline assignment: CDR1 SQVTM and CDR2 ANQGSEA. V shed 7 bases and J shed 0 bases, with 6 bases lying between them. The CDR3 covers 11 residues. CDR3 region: CSGGANYGYTF. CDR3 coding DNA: TGCAGCGGCGGGGCTAACTATGGCTACACCTTC.

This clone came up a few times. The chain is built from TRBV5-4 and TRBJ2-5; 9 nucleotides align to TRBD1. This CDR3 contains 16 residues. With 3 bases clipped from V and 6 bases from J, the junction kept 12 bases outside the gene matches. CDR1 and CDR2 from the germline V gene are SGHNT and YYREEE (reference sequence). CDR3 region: CASSSRTGVGDQTQYF. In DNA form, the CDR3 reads TGTGCCAGCAGCTCCCGGACAGGGGTAGGGGATCAGACCCAGTACTTC.

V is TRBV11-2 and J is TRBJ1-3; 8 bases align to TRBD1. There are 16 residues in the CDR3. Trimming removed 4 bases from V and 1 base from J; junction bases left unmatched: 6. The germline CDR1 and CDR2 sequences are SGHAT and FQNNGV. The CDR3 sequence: CASSSRTGPSGNTIYF. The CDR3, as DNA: TGTGCCAGCAGCTCCAGGACAGGGCCTTCTGGAAACACCATATATTTT.

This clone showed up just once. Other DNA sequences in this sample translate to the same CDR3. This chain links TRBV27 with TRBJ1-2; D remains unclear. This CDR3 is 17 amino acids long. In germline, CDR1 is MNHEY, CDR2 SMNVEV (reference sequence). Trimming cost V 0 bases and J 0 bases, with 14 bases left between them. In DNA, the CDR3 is TGTGCCAGCAGTTTATCACGCGAGACCGGGACTAACTATGGCTACACCTTC. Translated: CASSLSRETGTNYGYTF.

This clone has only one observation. The CDR3 protein is CANQAGQSSYNEQFF. CDR3 in DNA: TGTGCCAACCAGGCCGGACAATCCTCCTACAATGAGCAGTTCTTC. V usage is TRBV2 and J usage is TRBJ2-1, with a tentative D call TRBD1 (5 bases). The CDR3 has 15 residues. Germline CDR1 is SNHLY and CDR2 is FYNNEI. Trimming cost V 10 bases and J 0 bases, with 16 bases left between them.

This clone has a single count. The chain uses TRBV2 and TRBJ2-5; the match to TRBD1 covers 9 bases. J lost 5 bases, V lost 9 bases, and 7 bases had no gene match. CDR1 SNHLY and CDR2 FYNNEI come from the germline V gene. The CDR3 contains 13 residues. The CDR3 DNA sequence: TGTGCCAGAGAAAGGGACAGGGCTGAGACCCAGTACTTC. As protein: CARERDRAETQYF.

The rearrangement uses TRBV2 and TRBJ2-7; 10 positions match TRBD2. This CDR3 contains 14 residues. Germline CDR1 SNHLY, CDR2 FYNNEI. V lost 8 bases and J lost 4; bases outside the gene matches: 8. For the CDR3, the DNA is TGTGCCAGCCACAGGACTAGCGGAGAATACGAGCAGTACTTC. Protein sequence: CASHRTSGEYEQYF.

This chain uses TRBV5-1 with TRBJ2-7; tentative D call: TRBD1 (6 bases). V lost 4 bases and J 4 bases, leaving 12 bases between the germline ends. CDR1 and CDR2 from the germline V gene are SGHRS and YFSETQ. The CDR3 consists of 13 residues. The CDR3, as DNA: TGCGCCAGCAGCGTGAGTACAGGGTACGAGCAGTACTTC. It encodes CASSVSTGYEQYF.

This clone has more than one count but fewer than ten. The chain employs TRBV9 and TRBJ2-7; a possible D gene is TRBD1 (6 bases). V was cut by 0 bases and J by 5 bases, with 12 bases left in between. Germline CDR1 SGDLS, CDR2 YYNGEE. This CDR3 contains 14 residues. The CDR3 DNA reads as TGTGCCAGCAGCGTAGGGCAGGGGAGAGACGAGCAGTACTTC. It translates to CASSVGQGRDEQYF. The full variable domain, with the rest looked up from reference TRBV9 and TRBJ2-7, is DSGVTQTPKHLITATGQRVTLRCSPRSGDLSVYWYQQSLDQGLQFLIQYYNGEERAKGNILERFSAQQFPDLHSELNLSSLELGDSALYFCASSVGQGRDEQYFGPGTRLTVT.

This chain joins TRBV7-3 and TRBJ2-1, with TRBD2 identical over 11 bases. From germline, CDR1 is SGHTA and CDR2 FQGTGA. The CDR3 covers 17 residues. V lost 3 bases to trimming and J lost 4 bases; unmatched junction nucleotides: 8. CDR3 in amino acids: CASSFSGTSGKYNEQFF. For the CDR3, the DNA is TGTGCCAGCAGCTTCTCCGGGACTAGCGGCAAATACAATGAGCAGTTCTTC. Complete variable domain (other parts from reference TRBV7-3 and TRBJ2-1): GAGVSQTPSNKVTEKGKYVELRCDPISGHTALYWYRQSLGQGPEFLIYFQGTGAADDSGLPNDRFFAVRPEGSVSTLKIQRTERGDSAVYLCASSFSGTSGKYNEQFFGPGTRLTVL.

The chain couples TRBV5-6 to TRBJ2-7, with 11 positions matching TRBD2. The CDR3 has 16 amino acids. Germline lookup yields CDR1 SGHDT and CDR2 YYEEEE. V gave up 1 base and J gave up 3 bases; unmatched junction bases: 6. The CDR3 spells CASSLFLAGGFYEQYF. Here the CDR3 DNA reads TGTGCCAGCAGCTTGTTTCTAGCGGGAGGTTTCTACGAGCAGTACTTC.

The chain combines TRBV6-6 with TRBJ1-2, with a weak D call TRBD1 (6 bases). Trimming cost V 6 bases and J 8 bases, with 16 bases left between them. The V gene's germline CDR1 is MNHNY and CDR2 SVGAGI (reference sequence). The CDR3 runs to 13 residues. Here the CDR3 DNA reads TGTGCCAGCAGCGGACAGACGGGGAAGGGCTACACCTTC. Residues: CASSGQTGKGYTF.

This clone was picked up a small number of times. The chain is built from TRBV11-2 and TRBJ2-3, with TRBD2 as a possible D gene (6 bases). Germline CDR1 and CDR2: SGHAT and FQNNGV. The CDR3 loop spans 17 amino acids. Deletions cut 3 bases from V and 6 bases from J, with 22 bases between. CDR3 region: CASSFDSRLGGGDTQYF. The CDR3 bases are TGTGCCAGCAGCTTTGACTCGAGACTAGGCGGTGGGGATACGCAGTATTTT.

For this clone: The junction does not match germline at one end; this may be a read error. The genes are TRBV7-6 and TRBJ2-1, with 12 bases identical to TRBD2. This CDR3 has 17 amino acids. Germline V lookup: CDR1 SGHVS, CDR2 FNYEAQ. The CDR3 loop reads CASSLGRWTSGNNEQFF. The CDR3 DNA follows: TGCGCCAGCAGCTTAGGTCGGTGGACTAGCGGGAACAATGAGCAGTTCTTC.

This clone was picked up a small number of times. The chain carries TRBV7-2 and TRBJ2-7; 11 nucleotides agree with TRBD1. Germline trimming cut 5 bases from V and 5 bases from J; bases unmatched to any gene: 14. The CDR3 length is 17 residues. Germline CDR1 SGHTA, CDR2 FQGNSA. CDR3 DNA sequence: TGTGCCAGCAGCCAGGCGCCCACCGGGACAGGGGGGCACGAGCAGTACTTC. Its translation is CASSQAPTGTGGHEQYF.

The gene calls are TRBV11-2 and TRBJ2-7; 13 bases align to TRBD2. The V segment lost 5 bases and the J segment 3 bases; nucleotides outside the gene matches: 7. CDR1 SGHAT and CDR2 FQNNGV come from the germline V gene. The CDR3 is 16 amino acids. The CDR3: CASSPGLAGRVYEQYF. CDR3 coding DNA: TGTGCCAGCAGCCCGGGACTAGCGGGGAGAGTCTACGAGCAGTACTTC.

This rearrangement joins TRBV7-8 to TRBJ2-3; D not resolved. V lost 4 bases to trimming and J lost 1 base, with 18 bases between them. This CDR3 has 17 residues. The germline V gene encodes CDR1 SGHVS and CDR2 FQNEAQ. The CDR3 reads CASSSDRVRVGTDTQYF. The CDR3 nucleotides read TGTGCCAGCAGCTCCGATCGGGTTCGGGTGGGCACAGATACGCAGTATTTT.

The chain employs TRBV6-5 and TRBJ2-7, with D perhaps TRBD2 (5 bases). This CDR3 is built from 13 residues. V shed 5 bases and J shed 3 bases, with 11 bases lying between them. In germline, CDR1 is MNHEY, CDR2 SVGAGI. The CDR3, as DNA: TGTGCCAGCAGTCGCGGGTCCGGCTACGAGCAGTACTTC. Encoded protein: CASSRGSGYEQYF.

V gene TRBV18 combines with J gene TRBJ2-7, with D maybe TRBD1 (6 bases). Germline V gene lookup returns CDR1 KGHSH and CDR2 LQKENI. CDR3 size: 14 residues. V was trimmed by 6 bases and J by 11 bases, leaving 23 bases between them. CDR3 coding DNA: TGTGCCAGCTCTTCGTCCCAGGGGCCTCATCTGGAGTACTTC. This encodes CASSSSQGPHLEYF.

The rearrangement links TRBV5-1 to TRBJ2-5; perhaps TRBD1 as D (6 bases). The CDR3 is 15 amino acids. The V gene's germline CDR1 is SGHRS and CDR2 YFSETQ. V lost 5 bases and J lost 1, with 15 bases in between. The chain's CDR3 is CASSYPTGTQETQYF. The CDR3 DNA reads TGCGCCAGCAGTTACCCGACAGGTACCCAAGAGACCCAGTACTTC.

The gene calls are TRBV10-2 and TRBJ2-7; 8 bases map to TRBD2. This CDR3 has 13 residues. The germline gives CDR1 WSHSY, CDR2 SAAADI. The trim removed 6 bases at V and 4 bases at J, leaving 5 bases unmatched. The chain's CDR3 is CASSERELYEQYF. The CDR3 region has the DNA TGCGCCAGCAGCGAGCGGGAGTTGTACGAGCAGTACTTC.

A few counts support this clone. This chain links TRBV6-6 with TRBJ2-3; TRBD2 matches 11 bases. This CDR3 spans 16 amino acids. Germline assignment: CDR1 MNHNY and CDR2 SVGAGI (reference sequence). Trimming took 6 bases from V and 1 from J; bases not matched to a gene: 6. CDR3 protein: CASRSATSGGTDTQYF. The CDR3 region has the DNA TGTGCCAGCAGGTCTGCGACTAGCGGGGGCACAGATACGCAGTATTTT.

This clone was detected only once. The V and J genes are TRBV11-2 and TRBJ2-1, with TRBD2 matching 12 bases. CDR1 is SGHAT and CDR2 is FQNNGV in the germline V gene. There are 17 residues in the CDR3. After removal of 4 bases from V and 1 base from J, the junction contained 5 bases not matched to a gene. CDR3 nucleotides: TGTGCCAGCAGCTACTTACTAGCGGGAGGTTCCTACAATGAGCAGTTCTTC. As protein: CASSYLLAGGSYNEQFF.

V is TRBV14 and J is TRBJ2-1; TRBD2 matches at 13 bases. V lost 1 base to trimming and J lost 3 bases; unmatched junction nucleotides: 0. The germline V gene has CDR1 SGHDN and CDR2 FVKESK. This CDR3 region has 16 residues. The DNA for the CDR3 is TGTGCCAGCAGCCAAGGGACTAGCGGGAGCTACAATGAGCAGTTCTTC. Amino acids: CASSQGTSGSYNEQFF.

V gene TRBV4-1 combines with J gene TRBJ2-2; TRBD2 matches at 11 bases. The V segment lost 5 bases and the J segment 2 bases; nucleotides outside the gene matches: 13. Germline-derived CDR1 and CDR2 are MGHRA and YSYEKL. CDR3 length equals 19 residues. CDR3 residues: CASSRVLRLAGTNTGELFF. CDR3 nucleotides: TGCGCCAGCAGCAGGGTCTTGCGACTAGCGGGGACCAACACCGGGGAGCTGTTTTTT.

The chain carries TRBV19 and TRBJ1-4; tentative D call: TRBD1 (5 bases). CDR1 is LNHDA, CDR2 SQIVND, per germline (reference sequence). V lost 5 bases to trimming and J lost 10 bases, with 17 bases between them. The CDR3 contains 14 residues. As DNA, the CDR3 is TGTGCCAGTAGTGGCCGACAGAACTCGGGAAAACTGTTTTTT. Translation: CASSGRQNSGKLFF.

As DNA, the CDR3 is TGTGCCAGCAGCTTAACAGGGGGCGTCTTGGTTAATGAGCAGTTCTTC. Encoded protein: CASSLTGGVLVNEQFF. The chain employs TRBV7-3 and TRBJ2-1; 7 nucleotides align to TRBD1. This CDR3 is 16 amino acids long. Germline V gene data show CDR1 as SGHTA and CDR2 as FQGTGA. J lost 7 bases, V lost 0 bases, and 9 bases had no gene match.